A single sample gave rise to the 28 T cell receptor beta chains below, sequenced in a study of shared clonotypes between healthy human individuals. It was CD45RO-negative cells, positively selected for CCR7, that made up naive CD8 cells, with terminally differentiated effector memory CD45RA+ cells excluded. Some clones are missing from TCRdb's copy, which holds only in-frame ones; the method was immunoSEQ multiplex PCR. The sample holds some 1,900,000 clones, approximately 95% seen once. The source material was naive CD8+ T cells sorted from blood. The receptors derive from a young man in good health.

The DNA for the CDR3 is TGTGCCAGCAGCTTAGTTGTACTCGGGGAGCTGTTTTTT. This gives the protein CASSLVVLGELFF. The chain joins TRBV7-9 to TRBJ2-2; unclear D gene. The CDR3 consists of 13 residues. Trimming shortened V by 1 base and J by 7 bases, and 7 bases separated the two germline ends. Germline V gives CDR1 SEHNR, CDR2 FQNEAQ (reference sequence).

The chain links TRBV25-1 to TRBJ2-3; D perhaps matches TRBD2 (5 bases). The V end lost 4 bases, the J end lost 0 bases, and 17 bases lay between the germline ends. CDR1 is MGHDK, CDR2 SYGVNS, per germline. This CDR3 contains 17 residues. The CDR3 sequence is CASSGPRSAESTDTQYF. The CDR3 DNA sequence: TGTGCCAGCAGTGGGCCCCGTAGCGCGGAAAGCACAGATACGCAGTATTTT.

Of note for this clone: The same CDR3 arises from other DNA sequences in this sample as well. This chain joins TRBV6-5 and TRBJ1-1; D might be TRBD1 (5 bases). The length of the CDR3 is 13 residues. Germline values: CDR1 MNHEY, CDR2 SVGAGI. The ends were cut back, 6 bases at V and 5 bases at J, with 13 bases in the middle. The CDR3, as DNA: TGTGCCAGCAGCTACCAGGGTGGGACTGAAGCTTTCTTT. It is translated as CASSYQGGTEAFF.

V usage is TRBV19 and J usage is TRBJ1-2; D is uncertain. The V gene lost 4 bases and the J gene lost 2 bases, with 14 bases spanning the gap. CDR1 and CDR2 from the germline V gene are LNHDA and SQIVND (reference sequence). The CDR3 loop spans 15 amino acids. The CDR3 sequence is CASSTGYNINYGYTF. CDR3 nucleotides: TGTGCCAGTAGTACGGGGTACAACATCAACTATGGCTACACCTTC.

The chain is built from TRBV9 and TRBJ2-7; a weak D match, TRBD1 (5 bases). The germline gives CDR1 SGDLS, CDR2 YYNGEE. The CDR3 contains 14 residues. V was pared by 0 bases and J by 3 bases, with 10 bases between. The CDR3, as DNA: TGTGCCAGCAGCGTAGTTGACCAGGGCTACGAGCAGTACTTC. Residues: CASSVVDQGYEQYF.

The chain couples TRBV14 to TRBJ2-1; D is uncertain. Germline V gene lookup returns CDR1 SGHDN and CDR2 FVKESK. Deletions cut 2 bases from V and 8 bases from J, with 13 bases between. This CDR3 has 14 residues. CDR3 coding DNA: TGTGCCAGCAGCCAAATAGGTTCTGGGGATGAGCAGTTCTTC. Translating gives CASSQIGSGDEQFF.

This chain links TRBV11-1 with TRBJ2-7, with D maybe TRBD1 (6 bases). Trimming cost V 4 bases and J 3 bases, with 7 bases left between them. Germline V gene sequence: CDR1 SGHAT, CDR2 FQDESV (reference sequence). This CDR3 is 12 amino acids long. CDR3: CASSSGHYEQYF. CDR3 nucleotide sequence: TGTGCCAGCAGCTCGGGACACTACGAGCAGTACTTC.

The chain links TRBV28 to TRBJ1-4; 7 bases agree with TRBD1. The CDR3 loop spans 17 amino acids. Germline V gives CDR1 MDHEN, CDR2 SYDVKM. The ends lost 3 bases at V and 8 bases at J; junction bases unmatched: 15. CDR3 bases: TGTGCCAGCAGTTTTAACCCCCACGACAGGGTGGGGGAAAAACTGTTTTTT. It yields the protein CASSFNPHDRVGEKLFF.

This rearrangement joins TRBV6-1 to TRBJ2-7; 8 bases match TRBD1. The CDR3 totals 15 residues. Unmatched junction bases numbered 11, after V lost 6 bases and J lost 4 bases. The V gene's germline CDR1 is MNHNS and CDR2 SASEGT. Written as DNA, the CDR3 is TGTGCCAGCAGATTAGACAGGGGAATTTTGTACGAGCAGTACTTC. It yields the protein CASRLDRGILYEQYF.

The V gene is TRBV13, the J gene TRBJ1-1; 7 nucleotides agree with TRBD1. CDR1 and CDR2 (germline): PRHDT, FYEKMQ (reference sequence). V lost 1 base and J lost 4; bases outside the gene matches: 12. This CDR3 has 17 residues. The CDR3 DNA reads as TGTGCCAGCAGCTTAGCGCCAGACAGGGAAGAAGGCACTGAAGCTTTCTTT. Encoded protein: CASSLAPDREEGTEAFF.

This clone came up once. The same CDR3 can be traced to other DNA sequences in this sample. The J gene is TRBJ2-3, the V gene TRBV28; D is undetermined. This CDR3 comprises 11 residues. Trimming removed 8 bases at V and 2 bases at J, with 5 bases between. The germline gives CDR1 MDHEN, CDR2 SYDVKM. The CDR3 loop reads CASGDTDTQYF. The CDR3 region has the DNA TGTGCCAGCGGGGACACAGATACGCAGTATTTT.

This sequence joins TRBV5-4 and TRBJ2-3, with 8 bases that match TRBD1. V lost 9 bases and J lost 3; bases outside the gene matches: 12. The germline CDR1 and CDR2 sequences are SGHNT and YYREEE (reference sequence). The CDR3 is 15 residues long. Written as DNA, the CDR3 is TGTGCCACCGGACAGGGCGGACCCCTGACAGATACGCAGTATTTT. Protein sequence: CATGQGGPLTDTQYF.

Points on this clone: Within the sample, other DNA sequences also encode this same CDR3. The chain joins TRBV27 to TRBJ2-7, with TRBD1 matching 9 bases. The V gene end was trimmed by 5 bases and the J gene end by 4 bases; junction bases not matched to a gene: 3. Germline assignment: CDR1 MNHEY and CDR2 SMNVEV (reference sequence). The CDR3 sequence is 13 residues long. The CDR3 nucleotides are TGTGCCAGCAGTCTACAGGGGGCGTACGAGCAGTACTTC. This sequence encodes CASSLQGAYEQYF.

The chain carries TRBV13 and TRBJ2-7; TRBD2 agrees at 7 bases. Germline trimming cut 4 bases from V and 0 bases from J; bases unmatched to any gene: 9. The CDR3 totals 16 residues. The germline CDR1 and CDR2 sequences are PRHDT and FYEKMQ (reference sequence). The DNA for the CDR3 is TGTGCCAGCAGCTCTTCGGGGCGGGGGTCCTCCTACGAGCAGTACTTC. Translated: CASSSSGRGSSYEQYF.

The rearrangement links TRBV6-5 to TRBJ1-2, with TRBD1 matching 7 bases. The CDR3 length is 16 residues. Trimming cost V 1 base and J 5 bases; bases outside gene matches: 10. Germline assignment: CDR1 MNHEY and CDR2 SVGAGI. CDR3 sequence: CASSYLYGTEHYGYTF. The CDR3 DNA reads TGTGCCAGCAGTTACTTATACGGGACAGAACATTATGGCTACACCTTC.

In regard to this clone: The same CDR3 is also encoded by other DNA sequences in this sample. The chain has TRBV9 and TRBJ2-7; 9 bases fit TRBD2. Germline V gene lookup returns CDR1 SGDLS and CDR2 YYNGEE. V shed 0 bases and J 2 bases; nucleotides not matched to a gene: 3. CDR3 length: 15 amino acids. In DNA, the CDR3 is TGTGCCAGCAGCGTAGCAGGCGGGGGGGCCTACGAGCAGTACTTC. Its protein is CASSVAGGGAYEQYF.

This chain uses TRBV6-5 with TRBJ1-5; D remains unclear. Per the germline V gene, CDR1 is MNHEY and CDR2 is SVGAGI. The V end was cut by 0 bases, the J end by 9 bases, with 6 bases between. The length of the CDR3 is 12 residues. CDR3 DNA sequence: TGTGCCAGCAGTTACTCTTGGGGGCCCCAGCATTTT. This translates into CASSYSWGPQHF.

The table lists this clone with a count of one. This chain joins TRBV28 and TRBJ2-7, with D possibly being TRBD1 (5 bases). Trimming pared 2 bases from V and 7 bases from J, leaving 15 bases between. This CDR3 is built from 14 residues. The germline CDR1 and CDR2 sequences are MDHEN and SYDVKM. In DNA form, the CDR3 reads TGTGCCAGCAGTTTACAGGGAAGTAGGGAAGAGCAGTACTTC. Translation gives CASSLQGSREEQYF.

V gene TRBV14 combines with J gene TRBJ2-1; D might be TRBD1 (6 bases). CDR3 size: 16 residues. The germline gives CDR1 SGHDN, CDR2 FVKESK. Deletions cut 0 bases from V and 8 bases from J, with 17 bases between. The CDR3, as DNA: TGTGCCAGCAGCCAAGAGGCTTGGGACAAGGTGGATGAGCAGTTCTTC. This sequence encodes CASSQEAWDKVDEQFF.

The rearrangement links TRBV7-2 to TRBJ2-5, with 7 bases fitting TRBD1. V lost 4 bases, J lost 5 bases, and 1 base stayed unmatched. The CDR3 is made up of 12 amino acids. Germline CDR1 and CDR2: SGHTA and FQGNSA. Written as DNA, the CDR3 is TGTGCCAGCAGCTACAGGGGTGAGACCCAGTACTTC. Protein: CASSYRGETQYF.

About this clone: At the DNA level, this CDR3 is encoded by other sequences in the same sample as well. The chain employs TRBV27 and TRBJ2-3; 7 bases are a match to TRBD2. V gave up 3 bases and J gave up 3 bases; unmatched junction bases: 3. This CDR3 has 14 residues. Germline CDR1 MNHEY, CDR2 SMNVEV (reference sequence). The CDR3 here is CASSLREGTDTQYF. The CDR3 DNA reads TGTGCCAGCAGTTTGAGGGAGGGGACAGATACGCAGTATTTT.

This rearrangement joins TRBV6-5 to TRBJ2-7; 7 bases fit TRBD2. V shed 4 bases and J 5 bases; nucleotides not matched to a gene: 8. CDR3 length: 14 residues. Germline V gene sequence: CDR1 MNHEY, CDR2 SVGAGI. The CDR3 DNA follows: TGTGCCAGCAGTTCGAGTTGGGAGGGCAACGAGCAGTACTTC. Its translation is CASSSSWEGNEQYF.

The V gene is TRBV4-3, the J gene TRBJ2-2; 13 nucleotides match TRBD2. V shed 0 bases and J 4 bases; nucleotides not matched to a gene: 8. CDR3 length: 19 residues. Germline V lookup: CDR1 LGHNA, CDR2 YSLEER. CDR3 sequence: CASSQELAGGEDGTGELFF. In nucleotides, the CDR3 is TGCGCCAGCAGCCAAGAACTAGCGGGAGGGGAAGATGGCACCGGGGAGCTGTTTTTT.

Of note for this clone: Additional DNA sequences in this sample encode the identical CDR3. The chain joins TRBV6-5 to TRBJ2-7; 7 bases align to TRBD1. V trimming: 6 bases; J trimming: 2 bases; junction bases outside the gene matches: 7. Germline V gives CDR1 MNHEY, CDR2 SVGAGI. The length of the CDR3 is 14 residues. The CDR3 protein is CASSRTGDPYEQYF. In DNA, the CDR3 is TGTGCCAGCAGCCGTACAGGGGATCCCTACGAGCAGTACTTC.

This rearrangement joins TRBV6-1 to TRBJ2-7, with TRBD1 identical over 12 bases. Germline trimming cut 2 bases from V and 6 bases from J; bases unmatched to any gene: 5. Germline V CDR1 and CDR2: MNHNS, SASEGT. This CDR3 contains 15 residues. CDR3 protein: CASSEFGTGGFEQYF. Here the CDR3 DNA reads TGTGCCAGCAGTGAATTCGGGACAGGGGGCTTCGAGCAGTACTTC.

The rearrangement joins TRBV5-6 to TRBJ2-7, with TRBD1 identical over 7 bases. CDR1 and CDR2 (germline): SGHDT, YYEEEE. V lost 4 bases and J lost 5; bases outside the gene matches: 12. The CDR3 consists of 15 residues. CDR3 DNA: TGTGCCAGCAGCCCGACAGGGTTCGGGTACGACGAGCAGTACTTC. Protein sequence: CASSPTGFGYDEQYF.

In regard to this clone: Different DNA sequences within this sample yield the same CDR3. The chain recombines TRBV27 with TRBJ1-6; D is unclear. Deletions cut 5 bases from V and 6 bases from J, with 11 bases between. This CDR3 contains 14 residues. Germline V gives CDR1 MNHEY, CDR2 SMNVEV (reference sequence). CDR3 residues: CASSPTGSNSPLHF. The CDR3 DNA follows: TGTGCCAGCAGTCCCACCGGGAGTAATTCACCCCTCCACTTT.

The rearrangement uses TRBV10-3 and TRBJ2-1; D might be TRBD2 (6 bases). V lost 2 bases, J lost 8 bases, and 13 bases lay in between. CDR1 and CDR2 (germline): ENHRY, SYGVKD. CDR3 size: 14 residues. The DNA of the CDR3 is TGTGCCATCAGTGAGCCCGGGGGTAGGGATGAGCAGTTCTTC. This codes for CAISEPGGRDEQFF.